The TCR beta chain described here comes from a study of cytomegalovirus exposure and HLA in healthy donors. Notes on the study in general: Later on, a genetic analysis was performed. It linked a missense variant in DCLRE1C with V- and J-gene trimming of TCR beta.

A remark on this clone: Its antigen is not known.

PCR used 60 Vbeta primers and 13 Jbeta primers. Assay used: immunoSEQ multiplex PCR; TCRdb lists only in-frame clones, some missing. The table shows about 130,000 clones, with about 71% occurring only once. The sequence was obtained from a woman aged 60 to 75 in good health and CMV-seropositive. The sample comprised PBMCs.

The CDR3 protein is CASAPRANQPQHF. In DNA form, the CDR3 reads TGTGCCAGTGCCCCCAGGGCAAATCAGCCCCAGCATTTT. The V and J genes are TRBV19 and TRBJ1-5, with a tentative D call TRBD1 (5 bases). V was shortened by 8 bases and J by 4 bases, with 12 bases between the two germline ends. This CDR3 is 13 amino acids long. Looked up from germline, CDR1 is LNHDA and CDR2 is SQIVND (reference sequence). Using reference TRBV19 and TRBJ1-5 for the parts outside the CDR3, the full variable domain is DGGITQSPKYLFRKEGQNVTLSCEQNLNHDAMYWYRQDPGQGLRLIYYSQIVNDFQKGDIAEGYSVSREKKESFPLTVTSAQKNPTAFYLCASAPRANQPQHFGDGTRLSIL.